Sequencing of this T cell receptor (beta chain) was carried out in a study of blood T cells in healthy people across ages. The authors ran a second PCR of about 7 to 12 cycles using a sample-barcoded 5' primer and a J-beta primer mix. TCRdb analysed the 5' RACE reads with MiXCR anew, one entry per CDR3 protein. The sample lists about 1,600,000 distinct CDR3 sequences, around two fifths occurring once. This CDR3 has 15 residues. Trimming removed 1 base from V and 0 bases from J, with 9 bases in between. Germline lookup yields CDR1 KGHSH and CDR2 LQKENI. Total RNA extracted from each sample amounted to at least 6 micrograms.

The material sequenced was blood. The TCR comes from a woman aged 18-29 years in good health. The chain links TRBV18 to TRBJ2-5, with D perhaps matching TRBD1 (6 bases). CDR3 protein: CASSPQQGYQETQYF. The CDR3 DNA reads TGTGCCAGCTCACCACAACAGGGATACCAAGAGACCCAGTACTTC.